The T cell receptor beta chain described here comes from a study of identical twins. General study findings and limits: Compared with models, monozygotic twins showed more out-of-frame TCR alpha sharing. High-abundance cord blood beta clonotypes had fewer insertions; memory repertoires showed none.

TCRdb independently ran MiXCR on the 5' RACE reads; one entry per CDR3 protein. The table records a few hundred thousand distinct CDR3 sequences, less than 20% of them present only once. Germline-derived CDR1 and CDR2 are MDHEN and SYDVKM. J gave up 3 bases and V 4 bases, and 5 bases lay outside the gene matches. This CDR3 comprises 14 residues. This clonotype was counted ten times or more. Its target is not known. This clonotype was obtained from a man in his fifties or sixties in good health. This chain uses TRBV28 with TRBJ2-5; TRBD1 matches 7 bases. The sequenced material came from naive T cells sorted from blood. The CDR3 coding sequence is TGTGCCAGCAGTTCTCCGGGACAGAAAGAGACCCAGTACTTC. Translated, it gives CASSSPGQKETQYF.